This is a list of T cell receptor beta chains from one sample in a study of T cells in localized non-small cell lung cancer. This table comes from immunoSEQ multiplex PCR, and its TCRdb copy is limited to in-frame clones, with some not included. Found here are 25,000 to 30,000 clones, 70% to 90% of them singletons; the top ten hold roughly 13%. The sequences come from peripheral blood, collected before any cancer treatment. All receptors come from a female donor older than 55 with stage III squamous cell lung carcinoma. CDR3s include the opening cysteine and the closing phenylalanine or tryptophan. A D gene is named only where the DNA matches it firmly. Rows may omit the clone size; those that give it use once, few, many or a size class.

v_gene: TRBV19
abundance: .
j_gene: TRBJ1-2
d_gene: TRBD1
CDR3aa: CASSVTGVGANYGYTF
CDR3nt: TGTGCCAGTAGTGTTACAGGGGTGGGAGCTAACTATGGCTACACCTTC

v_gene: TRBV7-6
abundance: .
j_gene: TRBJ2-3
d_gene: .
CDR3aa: CASSDHQRGDTQYF
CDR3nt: TGTGCCAGCAGCGACCACCAGCGTGGGGATACGCAGTATTTT

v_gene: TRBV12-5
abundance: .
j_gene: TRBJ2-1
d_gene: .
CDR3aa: CASGLDPGGRYNEQFF
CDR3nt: TGTGCTAGTGGTTTGGATCCGGGGGGCCGCTACAATGAGCAGTTCTTC

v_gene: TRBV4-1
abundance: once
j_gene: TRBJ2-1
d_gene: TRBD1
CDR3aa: CASSLQGQGEREQFF
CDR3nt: TGCGCCAGCAGCCTCCAAGGGCAGGGGGAACGCGAGCAGTTCTTC

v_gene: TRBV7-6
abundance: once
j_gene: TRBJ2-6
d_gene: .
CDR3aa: CASSLTGNSGANVLTF
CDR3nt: TGTGCCAGCAGCTTAACAGGGAACTCTGGGGCCAACGTCCTGACTTTC

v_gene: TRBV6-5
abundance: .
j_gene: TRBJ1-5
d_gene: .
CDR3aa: CASSVPTGINQPQHF
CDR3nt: TGTGCCAGCAGTGTACCCACAGGGATAAATCAGCCCCAGCATTTT

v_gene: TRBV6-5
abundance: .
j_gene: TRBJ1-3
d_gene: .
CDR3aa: CASSYSARGTGNTIYF
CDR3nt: TGTGCCAGCAGTTACTCTGCCAGGGGAACTGGAAACACCATATATTTT

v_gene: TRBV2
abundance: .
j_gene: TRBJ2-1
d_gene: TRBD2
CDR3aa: CASRSGRSVGEQFF
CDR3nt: TGTGCCAGCCGTAGCGGGAGATCAGTGGGTGAGCAGTTCTTC

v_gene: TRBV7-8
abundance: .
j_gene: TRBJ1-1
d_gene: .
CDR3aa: CASSLLSNTEAFF
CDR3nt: TGTGCCAGCAGCTTGCTTTCTAACACTGAAGCTTTCTTT

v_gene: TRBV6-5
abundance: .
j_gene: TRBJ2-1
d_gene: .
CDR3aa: CASSSQEAEQFF
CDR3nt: TGTGCCAGCAGTTCCCAGGAGGCTGAGCAGTTCTTC

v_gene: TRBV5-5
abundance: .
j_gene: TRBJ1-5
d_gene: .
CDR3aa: CASSLAQSYQPQHF
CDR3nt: TGTGCCAGCAGCTTGGCACAGTCCTATCAGCCCCAGCATTTT

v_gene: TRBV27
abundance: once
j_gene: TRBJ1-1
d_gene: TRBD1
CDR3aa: CASSRYVQGGTEAFF
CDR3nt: TGTGCCAGCAGTCGGTACGTACAGGGGGGCACTGAAGCTTTCTTT

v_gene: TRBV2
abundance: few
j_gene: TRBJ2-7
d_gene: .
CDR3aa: CASSIGYEQYF
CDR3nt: TGTGCCAGCAGTATCGGCTACGAGCAGTACTTC

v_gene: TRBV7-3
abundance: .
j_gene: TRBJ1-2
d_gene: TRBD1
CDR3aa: CASRNRDSYGYTF
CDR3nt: TGTGCCAGCAGAAACAGGGACAGCTATGGCTACACCTTC

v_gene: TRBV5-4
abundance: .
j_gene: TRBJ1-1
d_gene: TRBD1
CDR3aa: CASSSSGGAVPRTEAFF
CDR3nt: TGTGCCAGCAGCTCGTCAGGGGGCGCGGTTCCTAGGACTGAAGCTTTCTTT

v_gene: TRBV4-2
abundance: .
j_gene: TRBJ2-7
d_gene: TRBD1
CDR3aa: CASSQAGTDPGEQYF
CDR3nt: TGTGCCAGCAGCCAAGCGGGGACAGACCCTGGCGAGCAGTACTTC

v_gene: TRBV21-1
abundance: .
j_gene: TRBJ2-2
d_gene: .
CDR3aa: CASSKAFYPNTGELFF
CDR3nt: TGTGCCAGCAGCAAGGCATTTTACCCGAACACCGGGGAGCTGTTTTTT